These 28 T cell receptor beta chains originate from one sample sequenced in a study of blood T cell repertoires in COVID-19. Method: immunoSEQ multiplex PCR; TCRdb's copy keeps in-frame clones and lacks some. The table has roughly 150,000 clones, 86% seen once. Sequenced sample: peripheral blood. The origin of the receptors is an older woman with acute or convalescent COVID-19.

The chain joins TRBV10-2 to TRBJ2-3; TRBD2 matches 8 bases. Germline loops: CDR1 WSHSY, CDR2 SAAADI. CDR3 length: 14 residues. The trim removed 8 bases at V and 2 bases at J, leaving 6 bases unmatched. The CDR3, as DNA: TGCGCCAGCGGGCGGGAGGTGCTCACAGATACGCAGTATTTT. Translating gives CASGREVLTDTQYF.

This clone showed up just a few times. The chain employs TRBV29-1 and TRBJ2-1; TRBD2 aligns across 9 bases. Germline loops: CDR1 SQVTM, CDR2 ANQGSEA. Losses at the gene ends were 6 bases for V and 0 bases for J; bases not matched to a gene: 9. The CDR3 extends over 16 amino acids. In nucleotides, the CDR3 is TGCAGCGTGATTCTTGCGGGGGGGCGCTCCTACAATGAGCAGTTCTTC. Encoded protein: CSVILAGGRSYNEQFF.

V gene TRBV4-2 combines with J gene TRBJ2-4; 7 bases fit TRBD1. Germline CDR1 and CDR2: LGHNA and YNFKEQ. The CDR3 extends over 17 amino acids. After removal of 0 bases from V and 0 bases from J, the junction contained 5 bases not matched to a gene. CDR3 region: CASSQDEGQLAKNIQYF. The CDR3 coding sequence is TGTGCCAGCAGCCAAGACGAGGGACAGCTAGCCAAAAACATTCAGTACTTC.

This chain links TRBV18 with TRBJ1-3, with D possibly TRBD1 on 5 matching bases. Trimming removed 2 bases at V and 0 bases at J, with 11 bases between. From germline, CDR1 is KGHSH and CDR2 LQKENI. There are 16 residues in the CDR3. CDR3 in DNA: TGTGCCAGCTCACCAAGGGAGGGGCCCTCTGGAAACACCATATATTTT. It encodes CASSPREGPSGNTIYF.

The rearrangement uses TRBV6-2 or TRBV6-3 and TRBJ2-5; D uncertain. V dropped 5 bases and J dropped 1 base, with 11 bases sitting between them. Germline CDR1 and CDR2: MNHEY and SVGEGT. The CDR3 is 14 residues long. The CDR3 DNA follows: TGTGCCAGCAGTCCCCGCCGGAGCCAAGAGACCCAGTACTTC. Its translation: CASSPRRSQETQYF.

The chain uses TRBV15 and TRBJ2-3; D may be TRBD1 (6 bases). The CDR3 covers 12 residues. Germline V CDR1 and CDR2: LNHNV, YYDKDF (reference sequence). Trimming removed 8 bases at V and 6 bases at J, with 12 bases between. The CDR3 loop is CATGVGGDTQYF. DNA of the CDR3: TGTGCCACCGGTGTTGGGGGCGATACGCAGTATTTT. Combining the CDR3 with reference TRBV15 and TRBJ2-3 gives the whole variable domain DAMVIQNPRYQVTQFGKPVTLSCSQTLNHNVMYWYQQKSSQAPKLLFHYYDKDFNNEADTPDNFQSRRPNTSFCFLDIRSPGLGDTAMYLCATGVGGDTQYFGPGTRLTVL.

This chain joins TRBV6-5 and TRBJ1-5, with D maybe TRBD1 (5 bases). Germline V gene lookup returns CDR1 MNHEY and CDR2 SVGAGI. This CDR3 has 14 amino acids. The V and J ends lost 2 bases and 5 bases respectively, with 10 bases between them. CDR3 DNA sequence: TGTGCCAGCAGTTACCGGCGGGGGGATCAGCCCCAGCATTTT. Protein product: CASSYRRGDQPQHF.

This chain joins TRBV7-9 and TRBJ1-1; 7 nucleotides match TRBD1. The V and J ends lost 5 bases and 6 bases, in that order; junction bases with no gene match: 6. Germline V CDR1 and CDR2: SEHNR, FQNEAQ (reference sequence). The CDR3 consists of 13 residues. The CDR3 nucleotides read TGTGCCAGCAGCGTTGACAGGGTCTCTGAAGCTTTCTTT. The encoded protein is CASSVDRVSEAFF.

This clone was seen only a few times. The chain carries TRBV6-2 or TRBV6-3 and TRBJ1-2, with 7 bases matching TRBD1. Germline assignment: CDR1 MNHEY and CDR2 SVGEGT. With 5 bases clipped from V and 4 bases from J, the junction kept 10 bases outside the gene matches. The CDR3 consists of 15 residues. The CDR3 DNA sequence: TGTGCCAGCAGTCCCCGGGACAGCGGAACCTATGGCTACACCTTC. Its translation: CASSPRDSGTYGYTF.

This clone has only one observation. The genes are TRBV7-2 and TRBJ2-2; a weak D match, TRBD2 (6 bases). This CDR3 contains 15 residues. Germline V gives CDR1 SGHTA, CDR2 FQGNSA. The V end lost 7 bases, the J end lost 4 bases, and 16 bases lay between the germline ends. CDR3 loop: CASNLGGGRTGELFF. In DNA form, the CDR3 reads TGTGCCAGCAACCTTGGGGGAGGACGCACCGGGGAGCTGTTTTTT.

The CDR3 nucleotides read TGTGCCAGCAGCTTAATTGGGACAGGGCACTATGGCTACACCTTC. Protein product: CASSLIGTGHYGYTF. This chain joins TRBV7-9 and TRBJ1-2, with 9 positions matching TRBD1. Per the germline V gene, CDR1 is SEHNR and CDR2 is FQNEAQ (reference sequence). The V gene end was trimmed by 2 bases and the J gene end by 3 bases; junction bases not matched to a gene: 4. The CDR3 covers 15 residues.

The CDR3 DNA sequence: TGTGCCACCAGTGAAGGGGGACAGAAGAACTATGGCTACACCTTC. It is translated as CATSEGGQKNYGYTF. The chain has TRBV24-1 and TRBJ1-2, with 7 bases that match TRBD1. This CDR3 is built from 15 residues. Germline lookup yields CDR1 KGHDR and CDR2 SFDVKD. The ends lost 4 bases at V and 2 bases at J; junction bases unmatched: 6.

This CDR3 reads CASSYPGQTNQPQHF. In nucleotides, the CDR3 is TGTGCCAGCAGCTACCCCGGACAGACCAATCAGCCCCAGCATTTT. This rearrangement joins TRBV28 to TRBJ1-5; D might be TRBD1 (6 bases). V dropped 6 bases and J dropped 3 bases, with 15 bases sitting between them. Germline V lookup: CDR1 MDHEN, CDR2 SYDVKM. CDR3 length: 15 amino acids.

The gene calls are TRBV19 and TRBJ1-2; tentative D call: TRBD1 (5 bases). The ends were cut back, 3 bases at V and 4 bases at J, with 12 bases in the middle. The CDR3 length is 14 residues. The germline CDR1 and CDR2 sequences are LNHDA and SQIVND (reference sequence). CDR3 region: CASSIQGSPYGYTF. The CDR3 DNA follows: TGTGCCAGTAGTATCCAGGGAAGTCCCTATGGCTACACCTTC.

The chain's CDR3 is CASRETSGGNNEQFF. The CDR3 nucleotides read TGTGCCAGCAGGGAAACTAGCGGGGGCAACAATGAGCAGTTCTTC. The chain combines TRBV6-6 with TRBJ2-1; TRBD2 agrees at 11 bases. This CDR3 has 15 residues. The junction had 6 bases not matched to a gene; V was cut back by 6 bases and J by 5 bases. CDR1 is MNHNY, CDR2 SVGAGI, per germline (reference sequence).

This chain connects TRBV7-9 to TRBJ2-3; maybe TRBD2 (7 bases). The germline gives CDR1 SEHNR, CDR2 FQNEAQ (reference sequence). The CDR3 loop spans 18 amino acids. V was cut by 0 bases and J by 4 bases, with 20 bases left in between. The CDR3 DNA is TGTGCCAGCAGCTTAGCCGCGCGGGGGCCACCGGGGGCAGATACGCAGTATTTT. Translating it yields CASSLAARGPPGADTQYF.

The chain couples TRBV6-2 or TRBV6-3 to TRBJ1-1; D is uncertain. The CDR3 extends over 13 amino acids. The V and J ends lost 4 bases and 0 bases respectively, with 6 bases between them. Germline assignment: CDR1 MNHEY and CDR2 SVGEGT. In DNA form, the CDR3 reads TGTGCCAGCAGTTTACACCTGAACACTGAAGCTTTCTTT. Amino acid sequence: CASSLHLNTEAFF.

The gene calls are TRBV10-3 and TRBJ2-2; 8 nucleotides line up with TRBD1. Losses at the gene ends were 10 bases for V and 1 base for J; bases not matched to a gene: 5. CDR3 size: 14 residues. Germline loops: CDR1 ENHRY, CDR2 SYGVKD. CDR3 loop: CATGQGGNTGELFF. The CDR3 DNA is TGTGCCACCGGACAGGGCGGGAACACCGGGGAGCTGTTTTTT.

The rearrangement joins TRBV5-1 to TRBJ1-4; D might be TRBD1 (6 bases). CDR1 SGHRS and CDR2 YFSETQ come from the germline V gene. Trimming shortened V by 0 bases and J by 3 bases, and 9 bases separated the two germline ends. This CDR3 region has 15 residues. CDR3 sequence: CASSLVGGPNEKLFF. CDR3 coding DNA: TGCGCCAGCAGCTTGGTAGGGGGACCTAATGAAAAACTGTTTTTT.

The chain couples TRBV27 to TRBJ2-1, with D perhaps TRBD1 (5 bases). Germline loops: CDR1 MNHEY, CDR2 SMNVEV (reference sequence). The CDR3 loop spans 12 amino acids. Trimming pared 7 bases from V and 12 bases from J, leaving 16 bases between. The CDR3 reads CASNGARGGQFF. The DNA for the CDR3 is TGTGCCAGCAACGGCGCTAGGGGCGGGCAGTTCTTC.

The chain recombines TRBV7-6 with TRBJ2-7; D perhaps matches TRBD1 (6 bases). Trimming cost V 5 bases and J 0 bases, with 14 bases left between them. Per germline, CDR1 SGHVS and CDR2 FNYEAQ. The CDR3 runs 15 residues. The CDR3 region is CASSRGHEVSYEQYF. As DNA, the CDR3 is TGTGCCAGCAGCCGGGGACACGAAGTCTCCTACGAGCAGTACTTC.

The chain employs TRBV19 and TRBJ1-5, with D possibly TRBD1 on 6 matching bases. V lost 7 bases and J 4 bases, leaving 11 bases between the germline ends. Per the germline V gene, CDR1 is LNHDA and CDR2 is SQIVND (reference sequence). CDR3 size: 13 residues. CDR3 coding DNA: TGTGCCAGTAAGGGGCAGGGGAATCAGCCCCAGCATTTT. Residues: CASKGQGNQPQHF.

This chain uses TRBV4-1 with TRBJ2-3; 11 positions agree with TRBD2. With V trimmed by 4 bases and J by 0 bases, 0 bases remained unmatched. This CDR3 has 15 amino acids. The V gene's germline CDR1 is MGHRA and CDR2 YSYEKL. In DNA form, the CDR3 reads TGCGCCAGCAGCCGGACTAGCGGGAGCACAGATACGCAGTATTTT. It is translated as CASSRTSGSTDTQYF.

The rearrangement joins TRBV2 to TRBJ1-1, with D maybe TRBD1 (5 bases). Trimming took off 6 bases at V and 1 base at J, with 9 bases between the two ends. Germline CDR1 SNHLY, CDR2 FYNNEI. The CDR3 extends over 13 amino acids. The CDR3 nucleotides read TGTGCCAGCAGCCGACAGACGAACACTGAAGCTTTCTTT. It encodes CASSRQTNTEAFF.

This clone was picked up a small number of times. CDR3 amino acids: CAISESSNTEAFF. The CDR3 DNA reads TGTGCCATCAGTGAGTCCTCGAACACTGAAGCTTTCTTT. This chain uses TRBV10-3 with TRBJ1-1; D is uncertain. The CDR3 totals 13 residues. Germline V lookup: CDR1 ENHRY, CDR2 SYGVKD. V shed 0 bases and J shed 1 base, with 3 bases lying between them.

This clone has only a few counts. V gene TRBV19 combines with J gene TRBJ1-1; 7 nucleotides match TRBD1. This CDR3 is built from 13 residues. Germline V gene sequence: CDR1 LNHDA, CDR2 SQIVND (reference sequence). V lost 4 bases and J lost 3; bases outside the gene matches: 2. The chain's CDR3 is CASSTDRDTEAFF. In DNA, the CDR3 is TGTGCCAGTAGTACAGACAGGGACACTGAAGCTTTCTTT.

The V and J genes are TRBV6-5 and TRBJ1-1; 7 bases fit TRBD1. This CDR3 spans 13 amino acids. The V and J ends lost 7 bases and 0 bases, in that order; junction bases with no gene match: 2. Germline V gene data show CDR1 as MNHEY and CDR2 as SVGAGI. Written as DNA, the CDR3 is TGTGCCAGCATGGGACAGCTGAACACTGAAGCTTTCTTT. Amino acids: CASMGQLNTEAFF.

V and J are TRBV6-2 or TRBV6-3 and TRBJ1-1, with D possibly TRBD1 on 5 matching bases. V was shortened by 0 bases and J by 5 bases, with 13 bases between the two germline ends. Germline V gives CDR1 MNHEY, CDR2 SVGEGT. The CDR3 is made up of 15 amino acids. The CDR3 sequence: CASSYSFGGGTEAFF. DNA for the CDR3: TGTGCCAGCAGTTACTCGTTCGGGGGTGGTACTGAAGCTTTCTTT.